The clone carrying this T cell receptor beta chain has a count of ten or more. This sample was taken from a study of T cells in Graves' hyperthyroidism and ophthalmopathy. There were TCR beta CDR3 regions amplified from RNA transcripts. In the first-round RT-PCR of the TCR CDR3, the HTBI primer set was used. MiXCR, run by TCRdb on the multiplex PCR reads, gives a single entry per CDR3 protein. Altogether about 560,000 distinct CDR3 sequences are present, 16% being singletons, with the ten largest covering 15% to 20%. Fresh peripheral blood, more than 9 ml, yielded the PBMCs. V lost 6 bases to trimming and J lost 11 bases; unmatched junction nucleotides: 1. This CDR3 has 10 residues.

The clonotype comes from a woman under 30 with Graves' hyperthyroidism. The chain joins TRBV12-3 or TRBV12-4 to TRBJ2-3; the match to TRBD1 covers 8 bases. The sequenced sample consisted of blood. CDR3 DNA: TGTGCCAGCAGCGGACAGGGGCAGTATTTT. It specifies CASSGQGQYF.